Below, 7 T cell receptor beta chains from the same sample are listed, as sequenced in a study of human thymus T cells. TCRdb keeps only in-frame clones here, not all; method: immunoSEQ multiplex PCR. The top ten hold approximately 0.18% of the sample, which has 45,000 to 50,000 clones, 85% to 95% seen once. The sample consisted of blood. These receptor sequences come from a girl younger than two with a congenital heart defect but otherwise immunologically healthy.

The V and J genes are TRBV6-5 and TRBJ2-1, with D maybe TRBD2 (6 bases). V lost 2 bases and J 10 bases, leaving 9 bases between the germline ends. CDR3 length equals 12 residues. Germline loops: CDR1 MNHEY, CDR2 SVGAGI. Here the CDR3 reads CASSYEAGEQFF. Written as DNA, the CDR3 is TGTGCCAGCAGTTACGAGGCGGGGGAGCAGTTCTTC.

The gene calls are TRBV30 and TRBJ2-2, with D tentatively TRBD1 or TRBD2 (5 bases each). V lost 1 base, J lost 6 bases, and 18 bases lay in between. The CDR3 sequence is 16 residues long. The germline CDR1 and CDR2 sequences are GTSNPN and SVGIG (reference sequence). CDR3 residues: CAWSGGPRARAGELFF. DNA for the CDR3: TGTGCCTGGAGTGGAGGCCCCAGGGCGAGGGCCGGGGAGCTGTTTTTT.

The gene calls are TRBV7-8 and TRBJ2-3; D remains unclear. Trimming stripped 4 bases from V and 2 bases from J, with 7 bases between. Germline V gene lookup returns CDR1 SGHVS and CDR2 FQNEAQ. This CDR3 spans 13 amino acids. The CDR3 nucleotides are TGTGCCAGCAGCTCCGGTTCCACAGATACGCAGTATTTT. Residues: CASSSGSTDTQYF.

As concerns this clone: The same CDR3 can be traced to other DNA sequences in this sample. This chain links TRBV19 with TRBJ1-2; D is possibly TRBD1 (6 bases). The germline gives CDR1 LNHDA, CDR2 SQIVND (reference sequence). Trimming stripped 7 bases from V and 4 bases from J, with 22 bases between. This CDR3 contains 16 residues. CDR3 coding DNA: TGTGCCAGTACTCCGACAGGACGTTCGGTAGGCTATGGCTACACCTTC. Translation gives CASTPTGRSVGYGYTF.

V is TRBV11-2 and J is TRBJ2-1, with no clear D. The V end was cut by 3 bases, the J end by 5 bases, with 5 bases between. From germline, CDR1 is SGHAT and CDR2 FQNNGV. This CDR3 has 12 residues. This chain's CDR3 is CASSFGHNEQFF. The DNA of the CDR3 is TGTGCCAGCAGCTTCGGCCACAATGAGCAGTTCTTC.

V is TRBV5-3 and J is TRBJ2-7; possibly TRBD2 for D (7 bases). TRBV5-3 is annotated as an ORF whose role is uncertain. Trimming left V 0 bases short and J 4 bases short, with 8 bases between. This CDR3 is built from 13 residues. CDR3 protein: CARSLEGGYEQYF. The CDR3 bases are TGTGCCAGAAGCTTGGAGGGGGGGTACGAGCAGTACTTC.

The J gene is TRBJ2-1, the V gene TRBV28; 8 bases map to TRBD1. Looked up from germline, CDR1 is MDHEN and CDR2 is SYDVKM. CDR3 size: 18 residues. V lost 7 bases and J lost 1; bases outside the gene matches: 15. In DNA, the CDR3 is TGTGCCAGCACGGTAGACAGGGGCGGGAAGGGTTCCTACAATGAGCAGTTCTTC. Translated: CASTVDRGGKGSYNEQFF.